Described below is a single T cell receptor (beta chain) sequence and its context. The source of the sample is a study of blood T cell repertoires in COVID-19. TCRdb keeps only in-frame clones here, not all; method: immunoSEQ multiplex PCR. Among approximately 50,000 clones listed, 85% to 90% were seen once. Trimming left V 1 base short and J 4 bases short, with 14 bases between. Germline V CDR1 and CDR2: LGHNA, YSLEER. The CDR3 is 16 amino acids. The chain employs TRBV4-3 and TRBJ2-1; weak D call: TRBD1 (6 bases). Input material: peripheral blood. The sequence derives from a man older than 75 with active or convalescent COVID-19. Written as DNA, the CDR3 is TGCGCCAGCAGCCAAGCTGTGGGGACACCTTACAATGAGCAGTTCTTC. As protein: CASSQAVGTPYNEQFF.